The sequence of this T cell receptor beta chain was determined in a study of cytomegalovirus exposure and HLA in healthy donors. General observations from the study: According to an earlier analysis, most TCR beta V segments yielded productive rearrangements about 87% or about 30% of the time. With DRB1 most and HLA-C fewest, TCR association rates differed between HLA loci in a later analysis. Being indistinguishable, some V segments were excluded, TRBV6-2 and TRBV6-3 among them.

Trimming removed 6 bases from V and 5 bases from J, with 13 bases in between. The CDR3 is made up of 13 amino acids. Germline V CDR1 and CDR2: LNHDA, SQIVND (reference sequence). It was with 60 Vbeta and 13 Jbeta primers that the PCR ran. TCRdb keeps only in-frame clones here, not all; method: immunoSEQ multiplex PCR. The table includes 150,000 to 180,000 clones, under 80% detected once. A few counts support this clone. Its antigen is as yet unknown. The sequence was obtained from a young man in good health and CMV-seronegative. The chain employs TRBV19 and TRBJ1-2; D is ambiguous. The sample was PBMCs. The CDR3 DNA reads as TGTGCCAGTAGAAAAGACGGGGAGTATGGCTACACCTTC. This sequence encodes CASRKDGEYGYTF.